These T cell receptor beta chains were read from a single sample in a study of blood T cell repertoires in COVID-19. Produced via immunoSEQ multiplex PCR; TCRdb's table is partial and in-frame only. The repertoire has around 170,000 clones, more than 75% of them found once; the top ten carry 7.5% to 10%. Specimen: PBMCs or T cells enriched from blood (not recorded which). The receptor set was obtained from a woman between 25 and 40 years old who had recovered from COVID-19. The CDR3 runs from the conserved cysteine through the conserved F or W. A D gene is named only where the DNA matches it firmly. Size is omitted from some rows. Given values are once, few, many or a class for expanded clones.

J gene	V gene	clone size	D gene	CDR3 protein	CDR3 DNA
TRBJ1-1	TRBV27	.	.	CASSLSGNPGHSEAFF	TGTGCCAGCAGTTTATCGGGTAACCCAGGACACTCTGAAGCTTTCTTT
TRBJ1-4	TRBV6-1	.	TRBD1	CASSDGQGAEKLFF	TGTGCCAGCAGTGACGGACAGGGTGCTGAAAAACTGTTTTTT
TRBJ2-3	TRBV3-1/TRBV3-2	.	TRBD2	CASSQGGLATDTQYF	TGTGCCAGCAGCCAAGGTGGACTAGCCACAGATACGCAGTATTTT
TRBJ1-4	TRBV9	.	.	CASSASGVGVLNEKLFF	TGTGCCAGCAGCGCCTCAGGGGTGGGGGTCCTTAATGAAAAACTGTTTTTT
TRBJ2-1	TRBV27	.	TRBD2	CASTVAGGNSYNEQFF	TGTGCCAGCACTGTAGCGGGAGGCAACTCCTACAATGAGCAGTTCTTC
TRBJ1-2	TRBV27	.	.	CASSGAGAGYTF	TGTGCCAGCAGTGGGGCAGGGGCTGGCTACACCTTC
TRBJ2-3	TRBV28	.	TRBD1	CASSSDRGPNTDTQYF	TGTGCCAGCAGTTCCGACAGGGGGCCAAACACAGATACGCAGTATTTT
TRBJ2-7	TRBV6-5	.	.	CASSYAGNIEQYF	TGTGCCAGCAGTTACGCGGGGAACATCGAGCAGTACTTC
TRBJ1-4	TRBV4-1	.	.	CASSQVRDTTEILFF	TGCGCCAGCAGCCAAGTTCGGGACACCACTGAAATACTGTTTTTT
TRBJ2-1	TRBV10-3	.	TRBD2	CAISEPYRTRYNEQFF	TGTGCCATCAGTGAGCCCTATCGGACTAGGTACAATGAGCAGTTCTTC
TRBJ2-7	TRBV11-2	.	TRBD1	CASSLDDRGAYEQYF	TGTGCCAGCAGCTTAGATGACAGGGGGGCCTACGAGCAGTACTTC
TRBJ2-3	TRBV6-4	once	TRBD2	CASSLLGLAASTDTQYF	TGTGCCAGCAGTTTACTGGGACTAGCGGCCAGCACAGATACGCAGTATTTT
TRBJ1-4	TRBV4-1	.	.	CASSLLDFPANEKLFF	TGCGCCAGCAGCCTGCTTGATTTCCCAGCTAATGAAAAACTGTTTTTT
TRBJ2-3	TRBV7-6	once	.	CASSLAGSTDTQYF	TGTGCCAGCAGCTTAGCGGGCAGCACAGATACGCAGTATTTT
TRBJ1-4	TRBV2	.	TRBD1	CASRGQGLTNEKLFF	TGTGCCAGCAGGGGACAGGGATTAACTAATGAAAAACTGTTTTTT
TRBJ2-7	TRBV6-5	.	.	CASRRDSLEYF	TGTGCCAGCAGAAGGGACTCTTTGGAGTACTTC
TRBJ2-1	TRBV6-5	.	.	CASRLQGYNEQFF	TGTGCCAGCAGACTACAGGGATACAATGAGCAGTTCTTC
TRBJ2-7	TRBV28	.	.	CASSPPVRLAYEQYF	TGTGCCAGCAGCCCCCCCGTCCGGCTAGCCTACGAGCAGTACTTC
TRBJ2-1	TRBV10-3	.	TRBD2	CAISGEGGPNNEQFF	TGTGCCATCAGTGGTGAGGGAGGGCCCAACAATGAGCAGTTCTTC
TRBJ1-5	TRBV15	.	TRBD1	CATGTARNQPQHF	TGTGCCACCGGGACAGCCCGCAATCAGCCCCAGCATTTT
TRBJ2-1	TRBV3-1/TRBV3-2	.	TRBD2	CASSRLAGTSGQFF	TGTGCCAGCAGCCGACTAGCGGGGACTTCGGGGCAGTTCTTC
TRBJ2-7	TRBV24-1	once	TRBD1	CATSDPGQGTYEQYF	TGTGCCACCAGTGACCCGGGACAGGGGACCTACGAGCAGTACTTC
TRBJ2-1	TRBV2	.	TRBD2	CASSSMAGRDNEQFF	TGTGCCAGCAGTAGTATGGCCGGGAGGGACAATGAGCAGTTCTTC
TRBJ2-1	TRBV5-1	.	TRBD1	CASSGKIGQAFSYNEQFF	TGCGCCAGCAGCGGAAAGATAGGACAGGCGTTCTCCTACAATGAGCAGTTCTTC
TRBJ2-7	TRBV29-1	.	TRBD2	CSVAGTSNEQYF	TGCAGCGTCGCTGGGACTAGCAACGAGCAGTACTTC
TRBJ1-4	TRBV28	.	TRBD1	CASSSWDSQTNEKLFF	TGTGCCAGCAGTTCCTGGGACAGCCAAACTAATGAAAAACTGTTTTTT
TRBJ2-5	TRBV18	.	TRBD2	CASSRPGLARNQETQYF	TGTGCCAGCTCACGACCGGGACTAGCCCGCAACCAAGAGACCCAGTACTTC
TRBJ1-2	TRBV28	.	TRBD1	CASSSGTGGYGYTF	TGTGCCAGCAGTTCCGGGACAGGGGGATATGGCTACACCTTC
TRBJ2-1	TRBV4-1	.	.	CASSQAGTHYNEQFF	TGCGCCAGCAGCCAAGCTGGGACTCACTACAATGAGCAGTTCTTC
TRBJ2-3	TRBV5-1	.	TRBD2	CASSSSGRTDTQYF	TGCGCCAGCAGCTCTAGCGGGAGGACAGATACGCAGTATTTT
TRBJ2-1	TRBV29-1	once	.	CSVAAEYNEQFF	TGCAGCGTAGCAGCGGAGTACAATGAGCAGTTCTTC
TRBJ2-1	TRBV28	.	TRBD2	CASSLPLLVASGGTLSYNEQFF	TGTGCCAGCAGTTTACCCTTATTGGTGGCTAGCGGGGGTACGCTCTCCTACAATGAGCAGTTCTTC
TRBJ2-3	TRBV29-1	.	TRBD2	CSVVPGLATDTQYF	TGCAGCGTGGTTCCGGGACTAGCGACAGATACGCAGTATTTT
TRBJ2-1	TRBV14	.	TRBD2	CASGIAGGRTYNEQFF	TGTGCCAGCGGAATAGCGGGAGGGAGGACCTACAATGAGCAGTTCTTC
TRBJ2-3	TRBV7-6	.	.	CASSFARRSTDTQYF	TGTGCCAGCAGCTTCGCGCGCCGAAGCACAGATACGCAGTATTTT
TRBJ1-5	TRBV7-9	.	TRBD1	CASSPGQGPDQPQHF	TGTGCCAGCAGCCCCGGACAGGGCCCTGATCAGCCCCAGCATTTT
TRBJ2-5	TRBV6-5	.	TRBD1	CASTINGQVQETQYF	TGTGCCAGCACCATCAATGGACAGGTCCAAGAGACCCAGTACTTC
TRBJ2-7	TRBV7-9	.	.	CASSLDRGFTREQYF	TGTGCCAGCAGCTTAGATCGCGGGTTTACGAGGGAGCAGTACTTC
TRBJ1-3	TRBV10-3	.	TRBD1	CAISGKGGTATGNTIYF	TGTGCCATCAGCGGGAAGGGCGGGACAGCGACTGGAAACACCATATATTTT
TRBJ1-2	TRBV13	.	.	CASSPGRGTGNYGYTF	TGTGCCAGCAGCCCCGGTAGGGGGACGGGAAACTATGGCTACACCTTC
TRBJ2-7	TRBV28	.	.	CASSLQGRARSEQYF	TGTGCCAGCAGTTTACAGGGAAGGGCCCGTTCCGAGCAGTACTTC